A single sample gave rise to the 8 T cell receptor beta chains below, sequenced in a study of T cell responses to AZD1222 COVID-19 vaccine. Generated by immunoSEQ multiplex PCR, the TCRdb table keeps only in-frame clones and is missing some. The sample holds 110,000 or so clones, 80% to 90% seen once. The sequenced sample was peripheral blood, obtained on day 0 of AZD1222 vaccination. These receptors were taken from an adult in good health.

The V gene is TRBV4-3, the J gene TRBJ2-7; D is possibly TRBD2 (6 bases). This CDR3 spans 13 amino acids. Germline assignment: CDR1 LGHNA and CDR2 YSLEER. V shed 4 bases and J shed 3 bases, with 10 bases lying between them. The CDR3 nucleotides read TGCGCCAGCAGCCGGGAGCGGGTCTACGAGCAGTACTTC. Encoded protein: CASSRERVYEQYF.

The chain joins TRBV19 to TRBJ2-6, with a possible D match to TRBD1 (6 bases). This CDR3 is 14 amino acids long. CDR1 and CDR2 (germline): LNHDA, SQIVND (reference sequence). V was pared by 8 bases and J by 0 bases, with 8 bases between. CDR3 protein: CASSRGSGANVLTF. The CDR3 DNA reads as TGTGCCAGTTCCAGGGGCTCTGGGGCCAACGTCCTGACTTTC.

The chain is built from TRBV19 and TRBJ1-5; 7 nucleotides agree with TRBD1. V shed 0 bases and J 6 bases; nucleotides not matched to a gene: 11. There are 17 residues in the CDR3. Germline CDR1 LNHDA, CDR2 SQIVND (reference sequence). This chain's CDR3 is CASSIDLWEGAVQPQHF. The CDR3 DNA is TGTGCCAGTAGTATAGATCTTTGGGAGGGGGCCGTTCAGCCCCAGCATTTT.

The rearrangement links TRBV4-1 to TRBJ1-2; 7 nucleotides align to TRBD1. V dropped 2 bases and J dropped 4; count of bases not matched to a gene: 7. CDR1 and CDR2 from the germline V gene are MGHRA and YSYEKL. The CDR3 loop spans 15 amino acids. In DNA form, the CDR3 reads TGCGCCAGCAGCCAATTCTTCGGGACAGCCTATGGCTACACCTTC. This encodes CASSQFFGTAYGYTF.

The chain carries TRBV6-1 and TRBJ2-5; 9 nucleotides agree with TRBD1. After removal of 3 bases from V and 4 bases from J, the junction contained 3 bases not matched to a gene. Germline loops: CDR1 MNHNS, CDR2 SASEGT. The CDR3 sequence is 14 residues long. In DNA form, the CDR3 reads TGTGCCAGCAGTGAGAACAGGGGGCGAGAGACCCAGTACTTC. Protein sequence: CASSENRGRETQYF.

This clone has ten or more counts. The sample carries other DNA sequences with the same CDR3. Here the CDR3 DNA reads TGTGCCAGCAGTTACTCGGAAGTAACTGAAGCTTTCTTT. Protein sequence: CASSYSEVTEAFF. The chain couples TRBV6-5 to TRBJ1-1, with D uncertain. CDR1 and CDR2 from the germline V gene are MNHEY and SVGAGI. The CDR3 is 13 residues long. Trimming pared 0 bases from V and 5 bases from J, leaving 7 bases between.

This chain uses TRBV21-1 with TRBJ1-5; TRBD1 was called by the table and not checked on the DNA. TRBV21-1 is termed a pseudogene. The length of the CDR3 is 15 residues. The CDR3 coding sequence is TGTGCCAGCAGCAAAATTTACAGGGGGGATCAGCCCCAGCATTTT. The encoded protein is CASSKIYRGDQPQHF.

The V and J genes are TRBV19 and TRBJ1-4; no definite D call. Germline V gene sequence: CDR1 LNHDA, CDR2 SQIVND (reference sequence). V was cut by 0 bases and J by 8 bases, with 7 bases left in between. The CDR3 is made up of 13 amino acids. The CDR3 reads CASSIDPAEKLFF. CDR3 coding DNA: TGTGCCAGTAGTATAGATCCTGCCGAAAAACTGTTTTTT. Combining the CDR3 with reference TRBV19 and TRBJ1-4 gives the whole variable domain DGGITQSPKYLFRKEGQNVTLSCEQNLNHDAMYWYRQDPGQGLRLIYYSQIVNDFQKGDIAEGYSVSREKKESFPLTVTSAQKNPTAFYLCASSIDPAEKLFFGSGTQLSVL.